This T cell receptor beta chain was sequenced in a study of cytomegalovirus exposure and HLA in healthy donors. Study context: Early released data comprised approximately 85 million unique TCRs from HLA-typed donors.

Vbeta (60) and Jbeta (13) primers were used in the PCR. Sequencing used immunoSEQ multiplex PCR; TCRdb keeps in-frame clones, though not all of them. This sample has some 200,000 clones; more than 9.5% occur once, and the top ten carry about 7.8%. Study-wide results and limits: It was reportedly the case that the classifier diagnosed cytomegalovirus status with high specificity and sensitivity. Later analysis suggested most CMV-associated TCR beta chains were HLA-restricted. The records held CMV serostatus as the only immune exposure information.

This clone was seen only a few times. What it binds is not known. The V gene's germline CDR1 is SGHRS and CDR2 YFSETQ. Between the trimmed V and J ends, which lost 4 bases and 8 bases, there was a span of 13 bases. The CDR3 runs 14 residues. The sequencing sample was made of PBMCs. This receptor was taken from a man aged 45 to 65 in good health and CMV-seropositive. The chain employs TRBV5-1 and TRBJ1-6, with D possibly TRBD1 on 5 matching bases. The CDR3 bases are TGCGCCAGCAGCCCGGGGGAGGCGGATTCACCCCTCCACTTT. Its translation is CASSPGEADSPLHF.